The 22 T cell receptor beta chains presented below share a single source sample, sequenced in a study of shared clonotypes between healthy human individuals (dated by TCRdb to about 2020). Library method: the immunoSEQ multiplex PCR assay. Not all clones reach the TCRdb copy of this immuneACCESS table, which keeps in-frame sequences only. Checked studies attribute under half of the gap to unresolved V genes and leave the rest unexplained. This sample comprises roughly 2.5 million clones, around 94% of them detected only once. The top ten clonotypes cover 0.14% of the sample. Sample: naive CD4+ T cells sorted from blood. According to the study, the label for this sample's cell subset or site signals: CD45RA+ positively selected. The receptors stem from a man between 18 and 29 years old in good health.

V gene TRBV19 combines with J gene TRBJ1-4; perhaps TRBD1 as D (6 bases). CDR3 length: 15 residues. Germline CDR1 LNHDA, CDR2 SQIVND (reference sequence). With 2 bases removed from V and 7 bases from J, the gap between germline ends came to 14 bases. CDR3 residues: CASSIKGGNSEKLFF. Here the CDR3 DNA reads TGTGCCAGTAGTATAAAGGGGGGAAATAGTGAAAAACTGTTTTTT.

The chain is built from TRBV28 and TRBJ1-4; tentatively, D is TRBD1 (5 bases). V was cut by 3 bases and J by 7 bases, with 18 bases left in between. The CDR3 extends over 16 amino acids. Germline V gene lookup returns CDR1 MDHEN and CDR2 SYDVKM. The CDR3 is CASSFLTRGESEKLFF. In nucleotides, the CDR3 is TGTGCCAGCAGTTTTTTAACCCGGGGGGAGAGTGAAAAACTGTTTTTT.

The chain links TRBV5-3 to TRBJ2-3; TRBD2 aligns across 7 bases. TRBV5-3 is annotated as an ORF whose role is uncertain. CDR3 length: 14 amino acids. Trimming cost V 1 base and J 5 bases; bases outside gene matches: 4. The CDR3 here is CARSLRREEDTQYF. The DNA for the CDR3 is TGTGCCAGAAGCTTGAGACGGGAGGAAGATACGCAGTATTTT.

This chain links TRBV5-4 with TRBJ2-7; D might be TRBD1 (5 bases). V was cut by 2 bases and J by 0 bases, with 9 bases left in between. This CDR3 contains 14 residues. CDR1 SGHNT and CDR2 YYREEE come from the germline V gene (reference sequence). The CDR3 region has the DNA TGTGCCAGCAGCTTACAGGTCAACTCCTACGAGCAGTACTTC. Amino acid sequence: CASSLQVNSYEQYF.

The chain uses TRBV7-6 and TRBJ2-1, with 10 bases fitting TRBD1. The CDR3 has 16 amino acids. Germline CDR1 reads SGHVS; CDR2 reads FNYEAQ. V gave up 5 bases and J gave up 9 bases; unmatched junction bases: 13. The CDR3 coding sequence is TGTGCCAGCAGCCCGATGGGCGGACAGGGGGACGGTGAGCAGTTCTTC. Protein product: CASSPMGGQGDGEQFF.

This clone occurred once. The chain uses TRBV5-6 and TRBJ1-2, with TRBD1 identical over 8 bases. CDR1 and CDR2 from the germline V gene are SGHDT and YYEEEE. The trim removed 0 bases at V and 4 bases at J, leaving 8 bases unmatched. The CDR3 runs to 16 residues. The CDR3 DNA reads TGTGCCAGCAGCTTGGTAGGACAGGGTTCTAGCTATGGCTACACCTTC. Translated, it gives CASSLVGQGSSYGYTF.

This clone was recorded only once. This chain joins TRBV6-1 and TRBJ1-2; perhaps TRBD1 as D (6 bases). The CDR3 totals 14 residues. Trimming stripped 3 bases from V and 8 bases from J, with 16 bases between. Germline V lookup: CDR1 MNHNS, CDR2 SASEGT. In DNA form, the CDR3 reads TGTGCCAGCAGTGACGGTCAGGGGCCTTGGGGCTACACCTTC. Translating gives CASSDGQGPWGYTF.

The V call is TRBV5-1, the J call TRBJ2-3; 9 nucleotides agree with TRBD1. The CDR3 runs 12 residues. Germline V gene sequence: CDR1 SGHRS, CDR2 YFSETQ. The V segment lost 4 bases and the J segment 14 bases; nucleotides outside the gene matches: 8. The DNA of the CDR3 is TGCGCCAGCAGCCTCCCTGGGGACAGGGTGTATTTT. Its protein is CASSLPGDRVYF.

The V gene is TRBV2, the J gene TRBJ2-7, with D maybe TRBD1 (6 bases). This CDR3 has 14 residues. The germline V gene has CDR1 SNHLY and CDR2 FYNNEI. V lost 7 bases, J lost 0 bases, and 13 bases lay in between. In DNA form, the CDR3 reads TGTGCCAGCACCGAGGGGGTACCCTCCTACGAGCAGTACTTC. The encoded protein is CASTEGVPSYEQYF.

The chain links TRBV28 to TRBJ1-1, with D perhaps matching TRBD1 (5 bases). The CDR3 spans 17 residues. Germline assignment: CDR1 MDHEN and CDR2 SYDVKM. Trimming removed 5 bases at V and 3 bases at J, with 22 bases between. As DNA, the CDR3 is TGTGCCAGCAGTCTGCGTCAGGGAGCTTTTTTGGACACTGAAGCTTTCTTT. It is translated as CASSLRQGAFLDTEAFF.

V is TRBV10-3 and J is TRBJ2-1; 8 bases fit TRBD1. J gave up 7 bases and V 6 bases, and 11 bases lay outside the gene matches. The germline V gene has CDR1 ENHRY and CDR2 SYGVKD. The CDR3 extends over 15 amino acids. CDR3 coding DNA: TGTGCCATCAGCATGGACAGGGATTTGGAGAATGAGCAGTTCTTC. Translation: CAISMDRDLENEQFF.

The V call is TRBV4-1, the J call TRBJ2-3; TRBD2 might be the D (7 bases). With 0 bases removed from V and 5 bases from J, the gap between germline ends came to 12 bases. The CDR3 length is 15 residues. Germline loops: CDR1 MGHRA, CDR2 YSYEKL. The CDR3 here is CASSQDTGGLDTQYF. CDR3 sequence (DNA): TGCGCCAGCAGCCAAGATACGGGGGGCTTAGATACGCAGTATTTT.

The chain uses TRBV7-2 and TRBJ2-5, with 10 positions matching TRBD2. V shed 0 bases and J 5 bases; nucleotides not matched to a gene: 6. The CDR3 runs 16 residues. Germline V gives CDR1 SGHTA, CDR2 FQGNSA. The CDR3 region is CASSLAYGTSVETQYF. CDR3 sequence (DNA): TGTGCCAGCAGCTTAGCGTATGGGACTAGCGTTGAGACCCAGTACTTC.

This chain uses TRBV5-1 with TRBJ1-5; D unresolved. Trimming stripped 4 bases from V and 0 bases from J, with 11 bases between. Germline V CDR1 and CDR2: SGHRS, YFSETQ. The CDR3 consists of 15 residues. The CDR3 bases are TGCGCCAGCAGCCCCGACGGTTCTAGCAATCAGCCCCAGCATTTT. It is translated as CASSPDGSSNQPQHF. Drawing the rest from reference TRBV5-1 and TRBJ1-5, the complete variable domain is KAGVTQTPRYLIKTRGQQVTLSCSPISGHRSVSWYQQTPGQGLQFLFEYFSETQRNKGNFPGRFSGRQFSNSRSEMNVSTLELGDSALYLCASSPDGSSNQPQHFGDGTRLSIL.

To note about this clone: Other nucleotide sequences in the sample specify the same CDR3. The rearrangement links TRBV28 to TRBJ1-1, with D possibly being TRBD1 (6 bases). Germline CDR1 MDHEN, CDR2 SYDVKM. V lost 3 bases and J lost 5, with 7 bases in between. The CDR3 loop spans 12 amino acids. CDR3 sequence reads: CASSLQGTEAFF. CDR3 DNA sequence: TGTGCCAGCAGTTTGCAGGGGACTGAAGCTTTCTTT.

The CDR3: CASSLSNRGNTEAFF. CDR3 bases: TGTGCCAGCAGTTTATCGAACAGGGGGAACACTGAAGCTTTCTTT. V and J are TRBV27 and TRBJ1-1; 7 bases fit TRBD1. J gave up 1 base and V 0 bases, and 2 bases lay outside the gene matches. CDR3 size: 15 residues. Germline V gives CDR1 MNHEY, CDR2 SMNVEV (reference sequence).

This clone has more than one count but fewer than ten. This chain joins TRBV7-2 and TRBJ2-7, with 8 nucleotides matching TRBD2. Germline assignment: CDR1 SGHTA and CDR2 FQGNSA. This CDR3 is 13 amino acids long. J gave up 2 bases and V 8 bases, and 5 bases lay outside the gene matches. This chain's CDR3 is CASATGGAYEQYF. The CDR3 nucleotides read TGTGCCAGCGCAACGGGAGGGGCCTACGAGCAGTACTTC.

V is TRBV6-1 and J is TRBJ1-4; 7 bases align to TRBD1. V gave up 2 bases and J gave up 8 bases; unmatched junction bases: 8. The CDR3 totals 15 residues. Germline V gene sequence: CDR1 MNHNS, CDR2 SASEGT. In DNA form, the CDR3 reads TGTGCCAGCAGTGAACCGGGACAGAGAGGCGAAAAACTGTTTTTT. It is translated as CASSEPGQRGEKLFF.

The chain uses TRBV6-5 and TRBJ2-3; possible D gene TRBD1, 6 bases. The CDR3 is 13 residues long. Trimming pared 5 bases from V and 7 bases from J, leaving 13 bases between. The V gene's germline CDR1 is MNHEY and CDR2 SVGAGI. Written as DNA, the CDR3 is TGTGCCAGCAGTCAGGGGAATGGAAATACGCAGTATTTT. This translates into CASSQGNGNTQYF.

The chain carries TRBV2 and TRBJ2-3; D remains ambiguous. This CDR3 is 10 amino acids long. V gave up 7 bases and J gave up 5 bases, with 4 bases separating them. Germline V gene sequence: CDR1 SNHLY, CDR2 FYNNEI. DNA of the CDR3: TGTGCCAGCATTAGAGATACGCAGTATTTT. Residues: CASIRDTQYF.

This chain connects TRBV6-5 to TRBJ2-7, with TRBD1 matching over 9 bases. The germline gives CDR1 MNHEY, CDR2 SVGAGI. CDR3 length: 14 amino acids. V was clipped by 5 bases and J by 5 bases; unmatched bases: 7. CDR3: CASSRGQGFNEQYF. In nucleotides, the CDR3 is TGTGCCAGCAGTAGGGGACAGGGTTTTAACGAGCAGTACTTC.

The gene calls are TRBV7-2 and TRBJ1-2; 8 bases agree with TRBD1. This CDR3 comprises 13 residues. CDR1 SGHTA and CDR2 FQGNSA come from the germline V gene. Trimming took 5 bases from V and 2 from J; bases not matched to a gene: 1. The DNA of the CDR3 is TGTGCCAGCAGCAGGACAGGGAACTATGGCTACACCTTC. It codes for CASSRTGNYGYTF.